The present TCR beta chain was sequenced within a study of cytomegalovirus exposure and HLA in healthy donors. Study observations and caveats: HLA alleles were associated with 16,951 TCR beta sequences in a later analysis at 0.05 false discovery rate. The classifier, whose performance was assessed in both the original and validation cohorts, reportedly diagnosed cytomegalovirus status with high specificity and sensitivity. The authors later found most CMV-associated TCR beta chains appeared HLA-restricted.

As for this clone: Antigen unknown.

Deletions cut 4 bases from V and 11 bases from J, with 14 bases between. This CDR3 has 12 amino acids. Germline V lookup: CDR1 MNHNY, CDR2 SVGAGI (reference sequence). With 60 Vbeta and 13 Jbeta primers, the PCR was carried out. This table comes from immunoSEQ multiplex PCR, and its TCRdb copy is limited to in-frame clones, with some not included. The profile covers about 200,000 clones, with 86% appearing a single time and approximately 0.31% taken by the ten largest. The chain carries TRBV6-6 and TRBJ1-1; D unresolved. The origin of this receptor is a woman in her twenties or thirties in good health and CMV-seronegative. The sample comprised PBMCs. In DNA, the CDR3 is TGTGCCAGCAGTTCCCCCCCGCACGGGGCTTTCTTT. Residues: CASSSPPHGAFF.